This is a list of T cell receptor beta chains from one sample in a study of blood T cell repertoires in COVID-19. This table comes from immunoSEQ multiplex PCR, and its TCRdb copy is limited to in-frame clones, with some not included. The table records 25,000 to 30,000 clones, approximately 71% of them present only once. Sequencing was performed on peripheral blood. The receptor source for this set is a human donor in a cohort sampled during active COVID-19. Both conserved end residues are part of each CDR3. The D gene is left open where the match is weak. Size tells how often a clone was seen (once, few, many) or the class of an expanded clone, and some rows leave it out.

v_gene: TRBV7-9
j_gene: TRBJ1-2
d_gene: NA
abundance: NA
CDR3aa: CASSLPQNYGYTF
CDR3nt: TGTGCCAGCAGCTTACCCCAAAACTATGGCTACACCTTC

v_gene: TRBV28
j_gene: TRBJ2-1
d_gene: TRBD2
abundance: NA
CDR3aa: CASSLGLAGIYNEQFF
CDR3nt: TGTGCCAGCAGTTTGGGACTAGCGGGGATATACAATGAGCAGTTCTTC

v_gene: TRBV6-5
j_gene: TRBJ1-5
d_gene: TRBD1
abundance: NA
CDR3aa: CASSPGTGHQPQHF
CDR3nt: TGTGCCAGCAGTCCGGGGACAGGGCATCAGCCCCAGCATTTT

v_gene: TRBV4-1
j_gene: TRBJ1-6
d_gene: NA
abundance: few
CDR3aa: CASSQDQGGYSPLHF
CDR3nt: TGCGCCAGCAGCCAAGATCAGGGTGGGTATTCACCCCTCCACTTT

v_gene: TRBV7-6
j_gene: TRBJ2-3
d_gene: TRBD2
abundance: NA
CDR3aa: CASSSTLAGTDTQYF
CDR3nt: TGTGCCAGCAGCTCCACACTAGCGGGCACAGATACGCAGTATTTT

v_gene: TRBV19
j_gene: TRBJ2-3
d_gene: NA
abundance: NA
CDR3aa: CASEAGYTDTQYF
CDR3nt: TGTGCCAGTGAGGCCGGCTACACAGATACGCAGTATTTT

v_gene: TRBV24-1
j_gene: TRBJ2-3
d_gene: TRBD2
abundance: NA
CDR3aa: CATSDSTSGSSTDTQYF
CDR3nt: TGTGCCACCAGTGATTCGACTAGCGGGTCGAGCACAGATACGCAGTATTTT

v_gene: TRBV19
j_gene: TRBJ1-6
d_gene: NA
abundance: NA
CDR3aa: CASSAGGGYNSPLHF
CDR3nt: TGTGCCAGTAGCGCCGGAGGTGGGTATAATTCACCCCTCCACTTT

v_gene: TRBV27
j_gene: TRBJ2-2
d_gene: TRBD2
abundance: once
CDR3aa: CASSLFGGGNTGELFF
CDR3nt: TGTGCCAGCAGTTTATTTGGCGGGGGGAACACCGGGGAGCTGTTTTTT

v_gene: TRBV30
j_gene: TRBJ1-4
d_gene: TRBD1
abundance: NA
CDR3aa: CAWSPRQGVGEKLFF
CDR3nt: TGTGCCTGGAGTCCACGACAGGGTGTAGGCGAAAAACTGTTTTTT

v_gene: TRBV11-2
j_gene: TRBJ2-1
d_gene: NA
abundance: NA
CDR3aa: CASSPTLLPFGGEQFF
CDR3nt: TGTGCCAGCAGCCCAACCCTGCTACCGTTCGGGGGTGAGCAGTTCTTC

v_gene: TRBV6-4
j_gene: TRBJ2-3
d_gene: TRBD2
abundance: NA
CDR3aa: CASSDDGLAGIDTQYF
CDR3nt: TGTGCCAGCAGTGACGACGGACTAGCTGGAATAGATACGCAGTATTTT

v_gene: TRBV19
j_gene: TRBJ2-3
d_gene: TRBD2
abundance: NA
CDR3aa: CASNRLAGGDTQYF
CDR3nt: TGTGCCAGTAATCGGCTAGCGGGGGGGGATACGCAGTATTTT

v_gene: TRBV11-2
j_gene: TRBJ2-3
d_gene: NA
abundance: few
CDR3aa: CASSPWGGDEGTQYF
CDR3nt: TGTGCCAGCAGCCCCTGGGGTGGAGATGAGGGTACGCAGTATTTT

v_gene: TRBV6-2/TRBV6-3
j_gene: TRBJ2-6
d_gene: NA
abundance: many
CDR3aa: CASSPSHYSGANVLTF
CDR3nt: TGTGCCAGCAGTCCCTCCCACTACTCTGGGGCCAACGTCCTGACTTTC

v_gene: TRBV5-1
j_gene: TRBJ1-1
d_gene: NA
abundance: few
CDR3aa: CASSFGWRITEAFF
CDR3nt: TGCGCCAGCAGCTTTGGCTGGAGAATCACTGAAGCTTTCTTT

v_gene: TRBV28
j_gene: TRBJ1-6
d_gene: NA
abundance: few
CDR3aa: CASRRQYNSPLHF
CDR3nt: TGTGCCAGCAGGCGACAGTATAATTCACCCCTCCACTTT

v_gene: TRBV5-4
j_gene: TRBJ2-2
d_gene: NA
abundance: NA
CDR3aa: CASSLVQGTTGELFF
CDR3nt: TGTGCCAGCAGCTTGGTTCAGGGGACAACCGGGGAGCTGTTTTTT

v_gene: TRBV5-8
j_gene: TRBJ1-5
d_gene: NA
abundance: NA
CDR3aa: CASSLGQVDQPQHF
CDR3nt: TGTGCCAGCAGCTTGGGACAGGTGGATCAGCCCCAGCATTTT

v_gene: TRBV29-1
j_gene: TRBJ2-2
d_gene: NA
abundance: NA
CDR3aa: CSYRRGSTGELFF
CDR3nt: TGCAGCTATAGGCGAGGGAGCACCGGGGAGCTGTTTTTT

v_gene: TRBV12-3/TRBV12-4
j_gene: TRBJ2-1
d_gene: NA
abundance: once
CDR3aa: CASSFGDLGQFF
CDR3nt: TGTGCCAGCAGTTTCGGCGACTTGGGGCAGTTCTTC

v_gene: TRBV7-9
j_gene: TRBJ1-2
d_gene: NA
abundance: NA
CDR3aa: CASSSRLDKGDYGYTF
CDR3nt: TGTGCCAGCAGCTCGCGGTTGGACAAAGGCGACTATGGCTACACCTTC

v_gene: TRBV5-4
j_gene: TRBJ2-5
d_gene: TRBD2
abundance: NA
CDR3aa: CASSLVAGGQETQYF
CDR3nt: TGTGCCAGCAGCTTGGTAGCGGGCGGCCAAGAGACCCAGTACTTC

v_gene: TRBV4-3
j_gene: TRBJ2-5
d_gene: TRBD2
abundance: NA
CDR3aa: CASSQDFGRAGTQYF
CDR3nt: TGCGCCAGCAGCCAAGATTTCGGGAGGGCAGGGACCCAGTACTTC

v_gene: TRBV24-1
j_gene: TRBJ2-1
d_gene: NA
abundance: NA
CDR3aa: CATSDYSIQGDEQFF
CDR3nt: TGTGCCACCAGTGACTATTCGATACAGGGAGATGAGCAGTTCTTC

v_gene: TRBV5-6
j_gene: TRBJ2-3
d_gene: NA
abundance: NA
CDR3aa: CASSLAGRGTDTQYF
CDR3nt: TGTGCCAGCAGCTTGGCCGGCAGGGGCACAGATACGCAGTATTTT

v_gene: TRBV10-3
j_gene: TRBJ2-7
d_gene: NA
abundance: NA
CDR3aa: CAIRSAGGSGYEQYF
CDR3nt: TGTGCCATCAGGTCGGCAGGGGGTAGCGGCTACGAGCAGTACTTC

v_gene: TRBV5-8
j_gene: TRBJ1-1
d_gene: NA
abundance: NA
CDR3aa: CASSPPTEAFF
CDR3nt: TGTGCCAGCAGCCCTCCGACAGAAGCTTTCTTT

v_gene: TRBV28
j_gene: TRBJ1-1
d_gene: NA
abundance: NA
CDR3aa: CASSSPGGTEAFF
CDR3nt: TGTGCCAGCAGTTCCCCGGGGGGCACTGAAGCTTTCTTT

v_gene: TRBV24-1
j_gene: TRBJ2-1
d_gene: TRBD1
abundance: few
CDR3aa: CATSDRPGQGYNEQFF
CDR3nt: TGTGCCACCAGTGATCGTCCGGGACAGGGATACAATGAGCAGTTCTTC